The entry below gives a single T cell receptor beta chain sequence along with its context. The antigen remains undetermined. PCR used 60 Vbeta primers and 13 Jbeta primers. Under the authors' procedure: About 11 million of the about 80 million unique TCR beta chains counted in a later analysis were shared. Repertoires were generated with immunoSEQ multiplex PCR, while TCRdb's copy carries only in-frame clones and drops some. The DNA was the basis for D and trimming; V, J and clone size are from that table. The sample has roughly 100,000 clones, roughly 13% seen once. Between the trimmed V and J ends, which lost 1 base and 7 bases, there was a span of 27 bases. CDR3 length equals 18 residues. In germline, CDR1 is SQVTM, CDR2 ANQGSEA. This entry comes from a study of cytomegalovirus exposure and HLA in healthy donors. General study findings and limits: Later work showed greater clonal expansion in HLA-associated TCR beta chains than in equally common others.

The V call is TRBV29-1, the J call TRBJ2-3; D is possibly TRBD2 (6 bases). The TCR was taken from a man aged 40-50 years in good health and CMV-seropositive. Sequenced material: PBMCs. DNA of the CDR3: TGCAGCGTTGAAGTCGAGGAGGGATTAGCTAGAGCAAGTCATACGCAGTATTTT. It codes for CSVEVEEGLARASHTQYF.